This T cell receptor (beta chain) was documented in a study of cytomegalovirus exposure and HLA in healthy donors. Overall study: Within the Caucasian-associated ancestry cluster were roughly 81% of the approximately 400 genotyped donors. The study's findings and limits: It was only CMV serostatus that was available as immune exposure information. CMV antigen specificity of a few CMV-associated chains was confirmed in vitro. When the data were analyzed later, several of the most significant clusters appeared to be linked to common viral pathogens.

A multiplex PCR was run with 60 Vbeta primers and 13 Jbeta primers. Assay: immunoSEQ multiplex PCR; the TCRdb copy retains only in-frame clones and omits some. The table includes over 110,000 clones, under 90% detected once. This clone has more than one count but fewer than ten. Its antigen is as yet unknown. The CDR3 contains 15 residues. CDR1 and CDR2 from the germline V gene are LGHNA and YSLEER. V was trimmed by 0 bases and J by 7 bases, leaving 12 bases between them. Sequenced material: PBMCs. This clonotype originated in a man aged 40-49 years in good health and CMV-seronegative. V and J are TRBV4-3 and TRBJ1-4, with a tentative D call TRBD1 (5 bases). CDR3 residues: CASSQEKGKGEKLFF. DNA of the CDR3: TGCGCCAGCAGCCAAGAAAAGGGGAAAGGTGAAAAACTGTTTTTT.